Shown below are 10 T cell receptor beta chains from a single sample sequenced in a study of long-term antiretroviral therapy in people with HIV. At the survey level, the v3.0 immunoSEQ assay was run. The assay was immunoSEQ multiplex PCR, and TCRdb's table has in-frame clones only and misses some. The sample carries 20,000 or so clones, around 81% recorded once. Source: unsorted PBMCs, taken at the start of antiretroviral therapy, before treatment. These receptor sequences come from a young woman with HIV.

The chain links TRBV7-9 to TRBJ1-1, with a tentative D call TRBD1 (6 bases). Germline V gene sequence: CDR1 SEHNR, CDR2 FQNEAQ (reference sequence). Trimming took 5 bases from V and 9 from J, leaving 22 bases between them. The CDR3 sequence is 15 residues long. The DNA for the CDR3 is TGTGCCAGCAGCGAAAATCGAGGGACAAGGAGAAAAGCTTTCTTT. Translating gives CASSENRGTRRKAFF.

The V gene is TRBV9, the J gene TRBJ1-2, with 9 bases that match TRBD1. With V trimmed by 0 bases and J by 5 bases, 5 bases remained unmatched. Per germline, CDR1 SGDLS and CDR2 YYNGEE. This CDR3 is 15 amino acids long. The DNA of the CDR3 is TGTGCCAGCAGCGTAGGGGACAGGGAATCTTATGGCTACACCTTC. The encoded protein is CASSVGDRESYGYTF.

The chain recombines TRBV4-3 with TRBJ2-7; 8 bases agree with TRBD2. Trimming cost V 5 bases and J 0 bases; bases outside gene matches: 3. This CDR3 spans 14 amino acids. Germline values: CDR1 LGHNA, CDR2 YSLEER. The CDR3 coding sequence is TGCGCCAGCAGCACCGGGAGGGGCTCCTACGAGCAGTACTTC. This codes for CASSTGRGSYEQYF.

V usage is TRBV28 and J usage is TRBJ2-7; D not resolved. V lost 5 bases to trimming and J lost 7 bases, with 9 bases between them. The germline V gene encodes CDR1 MDHEN and CDR2 SYDVKM. The CDR3 loop spans 11 amino acids. CDR3 nucleotide sequence: TGTGCCAGCAGTAACACAGAAGAGCAGTACTTC. This codes for CASSNTEEQYF.

The chain recombines TRBV28 with TRBJ2-3, with 11 bases identical to TRBD2. V dropped 2 bases and J dropped 3; count of bases not matched to a gene: 1. This CDR3 region has 15 residues. The germline V gene encodes CDR1 MDHEN and CDR2 SYDVKM. DNA of the CDR3: TGTGCCAGCAGTTTAGGGACTAGCGGTACAGATACGCAGTATTTT. It encodes CASSLGTSGTDTQYF. The variable domain in full, completed from reference TRBV28 and TRBJ2-3, reads DVKVTQSSRYLVKRTGEKVFLECVQDMDHENMFWYRQDPGLGLRLIYFSYDVKMKEKGDIPEGYSVSREKKERFSLILESASTNQTSMYLCASSLGTSGTDTQYFGPGTRLTVL.

This clone was seen just once. The V and J genes are TRBV28 and TRBJ2-7; D may be TRBD1 (7 bases). This CDR3 has 15 residues. V was clipped by 4 bases and J by 3 bases, with 16 bases between them. Germline CDR1 reads MDHEN; CDR2 reads SYDVKM. This CDR3 is CASSSGGLPLYEQYF. The DNA for the CDR3 is TGTGCCAGCAGTTCAGGGGGACTTCCCCTCTACGAGCAGTACTTC.

The V gene is TRBV7-9, the J gene TRBJ2-3, with 9 bases identical to TRBD2. The CDR3 spans 17 residues. The germline V gene has CDR1 SEHNR and CDR2 FQNEAQ (reference sequence). Unmatched junction bases numbered 16, after V lost 5 bases and J lost 7 bases. The CDR3 protein is CASSQFGRAGGPHTQYF. The CDR3 DNA follows: TGTGCCAGCAGCCAGTTCGGACGGGCGGGAGGGCCCCATACGCAGTATTTT.

The chain carries TRBV29-1 and TRBJ2-1; 7 bases match TRBD1. The CDR3 loop spans 14 amino acids. V shed 7 bases and J 2 bases; nucleotides not matched to a gene: 8. Per germline, CDR1 SQVTM and CDR2 ANQGSEA. CDR3 nucleotides: TGCAGCGCCAGGACAGGTTTCACCTACAATGAGCAGTTCTTC. It specifies CSARTGFTYNEQFF.

The V call is TRBV5-1, the J call TRBJ2-7; D may correspond to TRBD1 or TRBD2 (6 bases each). The CDR3 sequence is 15 residues long. V lost 4 bases and J lost 7, with 21 bases in between. The V gene's germline CDR1 is SGHRS and CDR2 YFSETQ. CDR3 nucleotide sequence: TGCGCCAGCAGCCCCCCGGGGGCCTTACTGGCAGAGCAGTACTTC. Its translation is CASSPPGALLAEQYF.

In DNA form, the CDR3 reads TGTGTCTCGTTAGGGATAGCGGGAACCCTCCACGAGCAGTACTTC. Translation gives CVSLGIAGTLHEQYF. The V gene is TRBV6-6, the J gene TRBJ2-7; 8 bases fit TRBD2. Looked up from germline, CDR1 is MNHNY and CDR2 is SVGAGI (reference sequence). This CDR3 contains 15 residues.